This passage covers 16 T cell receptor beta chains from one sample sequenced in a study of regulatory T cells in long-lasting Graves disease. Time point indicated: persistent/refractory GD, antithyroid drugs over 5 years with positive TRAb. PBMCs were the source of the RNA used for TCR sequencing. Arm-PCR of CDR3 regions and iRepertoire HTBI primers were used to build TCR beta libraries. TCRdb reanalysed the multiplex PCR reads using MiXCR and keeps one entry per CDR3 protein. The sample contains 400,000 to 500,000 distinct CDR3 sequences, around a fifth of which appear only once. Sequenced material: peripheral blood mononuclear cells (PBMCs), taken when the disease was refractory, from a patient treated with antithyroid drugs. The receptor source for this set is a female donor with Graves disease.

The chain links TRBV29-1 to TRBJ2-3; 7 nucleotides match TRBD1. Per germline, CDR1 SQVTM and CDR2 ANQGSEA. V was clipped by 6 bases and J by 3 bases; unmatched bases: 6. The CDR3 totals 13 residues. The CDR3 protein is CSVGQAGTDTQYF. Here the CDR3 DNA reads TGCAGCGTAGGACAGGCTGGAACAGATACGCAGTATTTT.

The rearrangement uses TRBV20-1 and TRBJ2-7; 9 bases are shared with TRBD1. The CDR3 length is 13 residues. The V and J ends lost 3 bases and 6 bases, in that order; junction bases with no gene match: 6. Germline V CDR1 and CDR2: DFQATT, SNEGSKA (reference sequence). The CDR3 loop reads CSARWTGVGEQYF. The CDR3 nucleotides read TGCAGTGCTAGGTGGACAGGGGTGGGCGAGCAGTACTTC.

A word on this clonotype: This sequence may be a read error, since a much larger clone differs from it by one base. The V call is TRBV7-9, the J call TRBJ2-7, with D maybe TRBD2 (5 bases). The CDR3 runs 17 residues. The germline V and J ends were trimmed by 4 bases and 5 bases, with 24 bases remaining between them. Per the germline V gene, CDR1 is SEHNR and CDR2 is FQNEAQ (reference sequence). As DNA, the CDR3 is TGTGCCAGCAGCTCAGGCGGGCGGGCCCATGGGCGGCACGAGCAGTACTTC. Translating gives CASSSGGRAHGRHEQYF.

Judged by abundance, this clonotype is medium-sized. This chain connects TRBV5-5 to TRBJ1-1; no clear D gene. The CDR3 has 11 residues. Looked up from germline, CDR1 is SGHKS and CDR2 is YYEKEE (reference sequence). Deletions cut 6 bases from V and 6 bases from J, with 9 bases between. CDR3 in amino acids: CASTVGSEAFF. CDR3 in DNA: TGTGCCAGCACCGTTGGCTCTGAAGCTTTCTTT.

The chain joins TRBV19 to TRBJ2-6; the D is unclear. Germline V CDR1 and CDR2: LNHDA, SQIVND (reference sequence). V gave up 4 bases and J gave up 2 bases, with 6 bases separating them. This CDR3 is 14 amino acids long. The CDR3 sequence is CASSRRTGANVLTF. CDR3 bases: TGTGCCAGTAGTAGAAGAACTGGGGCCAACGTCCTGACTTTC.

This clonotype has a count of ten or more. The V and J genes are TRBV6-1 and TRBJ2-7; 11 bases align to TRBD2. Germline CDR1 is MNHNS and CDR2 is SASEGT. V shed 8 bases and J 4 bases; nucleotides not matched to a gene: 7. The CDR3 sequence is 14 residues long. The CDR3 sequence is CASVGGTSGYEQYF. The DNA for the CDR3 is TGTGCCAGCGTCGGCGGGACTAGCGGTTACGAGCAGTACTTC.

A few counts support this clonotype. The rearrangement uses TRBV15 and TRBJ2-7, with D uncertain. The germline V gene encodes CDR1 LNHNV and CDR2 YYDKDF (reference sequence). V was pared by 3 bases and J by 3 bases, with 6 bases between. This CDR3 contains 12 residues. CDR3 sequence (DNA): TGTGCCACCAGCAGGCACTACTACGAGCAGTACTTC. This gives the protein CATSRHYYEQYF.

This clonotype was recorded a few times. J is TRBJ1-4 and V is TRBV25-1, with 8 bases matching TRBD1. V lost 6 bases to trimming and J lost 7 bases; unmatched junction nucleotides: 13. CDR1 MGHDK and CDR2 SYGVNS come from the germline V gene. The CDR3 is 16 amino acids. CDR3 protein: CASSLREDRGGEKLFF. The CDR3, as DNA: TGTGCCAGCAGCCTAAGGGAAGACAGGGGCGGTGAAAAACTGTTTTTT.

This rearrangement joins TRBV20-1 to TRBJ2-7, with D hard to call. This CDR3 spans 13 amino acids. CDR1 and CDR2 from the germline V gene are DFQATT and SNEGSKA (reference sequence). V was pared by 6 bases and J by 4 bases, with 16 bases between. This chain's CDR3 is CSAFRVSRYEQYF. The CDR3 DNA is TGCAGTGCCTTTCGGGTTTCGCGGTACGAGCAGTACTTC.

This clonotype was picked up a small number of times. CDR3 in DNA: TGCAGCGTCGGGAGGGGGAGGGTGCCAACTAATGAAAAACTGTTTTTT. Its protein product is CSVGRGRVPTNEKLFF. The chain is built from TRBV29-1 and TRBJ1-4; D perhaps matches TRBD1 (6 bases). The V gene lost 6 bases and the J gene lost 0 bases, with 17 bases spanning the gap. The CDR3 extends over 16 amino acids. Germline lookup yields CDR1 SQVTM and CDR2 ANQGSEA.

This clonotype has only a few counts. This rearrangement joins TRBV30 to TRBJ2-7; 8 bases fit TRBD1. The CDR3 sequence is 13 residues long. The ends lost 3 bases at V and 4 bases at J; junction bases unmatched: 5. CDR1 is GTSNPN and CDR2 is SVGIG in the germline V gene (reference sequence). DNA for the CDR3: TGTGCCTGGAGCGAAGACAGGGGATACGAGCAGTACTTC. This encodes CAWSEDRGYEQYF.

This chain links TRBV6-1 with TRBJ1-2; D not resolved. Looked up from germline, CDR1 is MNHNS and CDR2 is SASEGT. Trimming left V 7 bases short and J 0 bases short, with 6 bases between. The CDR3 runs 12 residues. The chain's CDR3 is CASTATNYGYTF. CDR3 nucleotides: TGTGCCAGCACCGCAACTAACTATGGCTACACCTTC.

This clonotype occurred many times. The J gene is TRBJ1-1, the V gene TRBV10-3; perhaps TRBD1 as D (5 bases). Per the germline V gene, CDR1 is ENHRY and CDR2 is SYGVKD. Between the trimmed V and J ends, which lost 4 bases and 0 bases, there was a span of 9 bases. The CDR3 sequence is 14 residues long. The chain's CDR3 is CAISGTTVNTEAFF. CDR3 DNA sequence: TGTGCCATCAGTGGAACGACAGTGAACACTGAAGCTTTCTTT.

Written as DNA, the CDR3 is TGTGCCAGCACCGGGACAAGGCACTACGAGCAGTACTTC. Residues: CASTGTRHYEQYF. This chain connects TRBV9 to TRBJ2-7, with D tentatively TRBD1 (6 bases). Germline assignment: CDR1 SGDLS and CDR2 YYNGEE. Trimming took off 6 bases at V and 3 bases at J, with 13 bases between the two ends. The CDR3 has 13 residues.

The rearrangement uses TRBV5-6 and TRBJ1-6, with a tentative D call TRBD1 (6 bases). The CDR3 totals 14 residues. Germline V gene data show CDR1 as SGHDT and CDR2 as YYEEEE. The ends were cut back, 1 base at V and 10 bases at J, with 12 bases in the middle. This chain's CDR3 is CASSLQGQESPLHF. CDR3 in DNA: TGTGCCAGCAGCTTGCAGGGGCAGGAATCACCCCTCCACTTT.

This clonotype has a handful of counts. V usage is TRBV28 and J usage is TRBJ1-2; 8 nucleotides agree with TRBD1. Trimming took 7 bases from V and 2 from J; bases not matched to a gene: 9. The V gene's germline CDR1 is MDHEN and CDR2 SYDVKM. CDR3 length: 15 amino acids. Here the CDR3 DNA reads TGTGCCAGCACCGAATCCACAGGGGGGAACTATGGCTACACCTTC. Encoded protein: CASTESTGGNYGYTF.